These T cell receptor beta chains were read from a single sample in a study of response to subunit inactivated influenza vaccine. TCRdb reanalysed the RT-PCR reads using MiXCR and keeps one entry per CDR3 protein. This table has about 650,000 distinct CDR3 sequences, around 15% appearing once. The starting material was PBMCs from blood, obtained approximately 15 days before vaccination. The receptors here all came from a man over 45 who received an inactivated influenza vaccine. The CDR3 runs from the conserved cysteine through the conserved F or W. D genes are given only for firm matches. Rows may omit the clone size; those that give it use once, few, many or a size class.

clone_size: NA
j_call: TRBJ2-1
d_call: NA
v_call: TRBV10-3
cdr3_aa: CAISGEVLISEQFF
cdr3_nt: TGTGCCATCAGCGGGGAGGTCCTGATTTCTGAGCAGTTCTTC

clone_size: few
j_call: TRBJ1-5
d_call: NA
v_call: TRBV19
cdr3_aa: CASSTGSQILRQPQHF
cdr3_nt: TGTGCCAGTAGCACCGGGTCCCAGATTCTCCGGCAGCCCCAGCATTTT

clone_size: few
j_call: TRBJ1-5
d_call: NA
v_call: TRBV5-8
cdr3_aa: CASSTTANQPQHF
cdr3_nt: TGTGCCAGCAGCACCACCGCGAATCAGCCCCAGCATTTT

clone_size: few
j_call: TRBJ1-5
d_call: NA
v_call: TRBV20-1
cdr3_aa: CSARGGQQPQHF
cdr3_nt: TGCAGTGCTAGAGGAGGGCAACAGCCCCAGCATTTT

clone_size: few
j_call: TRBJ2-3
d_call: NA
v_call: TRBV27
cdr3_aa: CASRQSVNTDTQYF
cdr3_nt: TGTGCCAGCAGACAAAGCGTAAACACAGATACGCAGTATTTT

clone_size: NA
j_call: TRBJ2-3
d_call: TRBD1
v_call: TRBV5-1
cdr3_aa: CASRNSDRPPTDTQYF
cdr3_nt: TGCGCCAGCAGAAATTCGGACAGGCCTCCAACAGATACGCAGTATTTT

clone_size: many
j_call: TRBJ2-2
d_call: NA
v_call: TRBV7-9
cdr3_aa: CASSPLWGVSNTGELFF
cdr3_nt: TGTGCCAGCAGCCCTCTTTGGGGGGTATCGAACACCGGGGAGCTGTTTTTT

clone_size: NA
j_call: TRBJ2-1
d_call: NA
v_call: TRBV5-1
cdr3_aa: CASSYGMYNEQFF
cdr3_nt: TGCGCCAGCAGCTACGGGATGTACAATGAGCAGTTCTTC

clone_size: many
j_call: TRBJ2-7
d_call: TRBD2
v_call: TRBV2
cdr3_aa: CASRAGRSRNEQYF
cdr3_nt: TGTGCCAGTAGAGCGGGGCGGAGCAGGAACGAGCAGTACTTC

clone_size: NA
j_call: TRBJ2-7
d_call: NA
v_call: TRBV10-1
cdr3_aa: CASSERGIYEQYF
cdr3_nt: TGCGCCAGCAGTGAGAGGGGGATCTACGAGCAGTACTTC

clone_size: few
j_call: TRBJ2-3
d_call: NA
v_call: TRBV2
cdr3_aa: CAKGSRGTDTQYF
cdr3_nt: TGTGCCAAAGGGTCACGAGGCACAGATACGCAGTATTTT

clone_size: few
j_call: TRBJ1-1
d_call: NA
v_call: TRBV12-3/TRBV12-4
cdr3_aa: CASKWVWNTEAFF
cdr3_nt: TGTGCCAGCAAATGGGTGTGGAACACTGAAGCTTTCTTT

clone_size: NA
j_call: TRBJ1-2
d_call: TRBD1
v_call: TRBV20-1
cdr3_aa: CSAQDRGYGYGYTF
cdr3_nt: TGCAGTGCTCAAGACAGGGGGTATGGCTATGGCTACACCTTC

clone_size: NA
j_call: TRBJ2-3
d_call: NA
v_call: TRBV5-6
cdr3_aa: CASSFEPASQVVTQYF
cdr3_nt: TGTGCCAGCAGCTTCGAGCCGGCCTCTCAGGTTGTTACGCAGTATTTT

clone_size: NA
j_call: TRBJ2-6
d_call: TRBD1
v_call: TRBV5-5
cdr3_aa: CASSLTGVTGANVLTF
cdr3_nt: TGTGCCAGCAGCTTAACAGGGGTGACTGGGGCCAACGTCCTGACTTTC

clone_size: few
j_call: TRBJ1-1
d_call: NA
v_call: TRBV3-1
cdr3_aa: CASSRAGGLNTEAFF
cdr3_nt: TGTGCCAGCAGCCGGGCCGGGGGATTGAACACTGAAGCTTTCTTT

clone_size: many
j_call: TRBJ2-2
d_call: TRBD2
v_call: TRBV5-1
cdr3_aa: CASSLAGTRSSTGELFF
cdr3_nt: TGCGCCAGCAGCTTGGCCGGGACTAGGTCGTCCACCGGGGAGCTGTTTTTT

clone_size: NA
j_call: TRBJ2-1
d_call: TRBD1
v_call: TRBV5-1
cdr3_aa: CASSSDRGTYNEQFF
cdr3_nt: TGCGCCAGCAGCTCGGACAGGGGGACCTACAATGAGCAGTTCTTC

clone_size: NA
j_call: TRBJ2-7
d_call: TRBD2
v_call: TRBV4-3
cdr3_aa: CASSQDSGGGIYEQYF
cdr3_nt: TGCGCCAGCAGCCAAGATTCAGGCGGGGGGATCTACGAGCAGTACTTC

clone_size: NA
j_call: TRBJ2-7
d_call: TRBD1
v_call: TRBV7-2
cdr3_aa: CASSLTWTGGVNEQYF
cdr3_nt: TGTGCCAGCAGCTTAACCTGGACAGGGGGCGTAAACGAGCAGTACTTC

clone_size: many
j_call: TRBJ2-3
d_call: TRBD2
v_call: TRBV12-3/TRBV12-4
cdr3_aa: CASTPGGTDTQYF
cdr3_nt: TGTGCCAGCACACCGGGGGGAACAGATACGCAGTATTTT

clone_size: NA
j_call: TRBJ2-7
d_call: TRBD1
v_call: TRBV30
cdr3_aa: CAWRVAGQDRLGDF
cdr3_nt: TGTGCCTGGAGAGTCGCTGGACAGGACCGACTGGGTGACTTC

clone_size: few
j_call: TRBJ2-1
d_call: TRBD2
v_call: TRBV28
cdr3_aa: CASSRTSGPNNEQFF
cdr3_nt: TGTGCCAGCAGCCGCACTAGCGGACCCAACAATGAGCAGTTCTTC

clone_size: few
j_call: TRBJ2-1
d_call: NA
v_call: TRBV11-2
cdr3_aa: CASSLDYRLTVSSYNEQFF
cdr3_nt: TGTGCCAGCAGCTTAGATTACCGATTGACGGTGAGCTCCTACAATGAGCAGTTCTTC

clone_size: few
j_call: TRBJ2-7
d_call: NA
v_call: TRBV27
cdr3_aa: CASSLFMGSSHEQYF
cdr3_nt: TGTGCCAGCAGTTTATTTATGGGGAGCTCCCACGAGCAGTACTTC

clone_size: NA
j_call: TRBJ2-1
d_call: NA
v_call: TRBV28
cdr3_aa: CASSSPRPPANEQFF
cdr3_nt: TGTGCCAGCAGTTCCCCACGCCCGCCAGCCAATGAGCAGTTCTTC

clone_size: NA
j_call: TRBJ1-3
d_call: NA
v_call: TRBV27
cdr3_aa: CASSSRNSGNTIYF
cdr3_nt: TGTGCCAGCAGTTCCCGGAACTCTGGAAACACCATATATTTT

clone_size: NA
j_call: TRBJ1-5
d_call: TRBD1
v_call: TRBV19
cdr3_aa: CASSITDRGGQPQHF
cdr3_nt: TGTGCCAGTAGTATAACCGACAGGGGGGGACAGCCCCAGCATTTT

clone_size: NA
j_call: TRBJ1-6
d_call: TRBD1
v_call: TRBV27
cdr3_aa: CASSSGTGVVSPLHF
cdr3_nt: TGTGCCAGCAGTTCCGGGACAGGGGTTGTGTCACCCCTCCACTTT

clone_size: NA
j_call: TRBJ2-2
d_call: NA
v_call: TRBV6-5
cdr3_aa: CASSFRDTALNTGELFF
cdr3_nt: TGTGCCAGCAGTTTCCGCGATACAGCATTGAACACCGGGGAGCTGTTTTTT

clone_size: few
j_call: TRBJ2-1
d_call: NA
v_call: TRBV7-8
cdr3_aa: CASSSRTRGEQFF
cdr3_nt: TGTGCCAGCAGCTCTAGGACAAGGGGTGAGCAGTTCTTC

clone_size: once
j_call: TRBJ2-1
d_call: TRBD2
v_call: TRBV11-2
cdr3_aa: CASSLGASGEQFF
cdr3_nt: TGTGCCAGCAGCTTAGGGGCTAGCGGGGAGCAGTTCTTC

clone_size: NA
j_call: TRBJ1-1
d_call: NA
v_call: TRBV3-1
cdr3_aa: CASSQDSGWEPEAFF
cdr3_nt: TGTGCCAGCAGCCAAGATTCGGGGTGGGAACCTGAAGCTTTCTTT

clone_size: few
j_call: TRBJ1-2
d_call: NA
v_call: TRBV29-1
cdr3_aa: CSVERRLANYGYTF
cdr3_nt: TGCAGCGTTGAACGTCGATTAGCTAACTATGGCTACACCTTC

clone_size: NA
j_call: TRBJ2-2
d_call: TRBD1
v_call: TRBV4-3
cdr3_aa: CASSQVGTVNTGELFF
cdr3_nt: TGCGCCAGCAGCCAAGTCGGGACAGTAAACACCGGGGAGCTGTTTTTT

clone_size: NA
j_call: TRBJ2-4
d_call: NA
v_call: TRBV6-1
cdr3_aa: CASSEGSLGIQYF
cdr3_nt: TGTGCCAGCAGTGAAGGCTCCCTGGGCATTCAGTACTTC

clone_size: many
j_call: TRBJ2-1
d_call: NA
v_call: TRBV30
cdr3_aa: CAWSVAANEQFF
cdr3_nt: TGTGCCTGGAGTGTAGCTGCCAATGAGCAGTTCTTC

clone_size: few
j_call: TRBJ2-7
d_call: TRBD1
v_call: TRBV11-2
cdr3_aa: CASSLLVHVSVQGTFSYEQYF
cdr3_nt: TGTGCCAGCAGCTTACTGGTGCATGTGTCGGTACAGGGGACGTTCTCCTACGAGCAGTACTTC